The 28 T cell receptor beta chains below all came from one sample that was sequenced in a study of blood T cell repertoires in COVID-19. Assay: immunoSEQ multiplex PCR; the TCRdb copy retains only in-frame clones and omits some. The sample lists 95,000 to 150,000 clones; roughly four fifths were seen once. The specimen was peripheral blood. Every receptor here comes from a human donor in a cohort sampled during active COVID-19.

The chain joins TRBV5-6 to TRBJ2-2; 9 bases are a match to TRBD2. Germline assignment: CDR1 SGHDT and CDR2 YYEEEE. The CDR3 sequence is 18 residues long. The V segment lost 0 bases and the J segment 0 bases; nucleotides outside the gene matches: 6. Here the CDR3 DNA reads TGTGCCAGCAGCTTGGGGCTAGCGGGGACCTCGAACACCGGGGAGCTGTTTTTT. Residues: CASSLGLAGTSNTGELFF.

The chain combines TRBV5-6 with TRBJ1-1; 8 bases map to TRBD1. The V and J ends lost 4 bases and 0 bases, in that order; junction bases with no gene match: 14. The CDR3 totals 18 residues. Per the germline V gene, CDR1 is SGHDT and CDR2 is YYEEEE. The CDR3 DNA reads TGTGCCAGCAGCCCCTCGGCAGGGGGCCCTCAAATGAACACTGAAGCTTTCTTT. Translation: CASSPSAGGPQMNTEAFF.

The chain recombines TRBV19 with TRBJ1-6; 10 bases match TRBD1. With V trimmed by 7 bases and J by 5 bases, 8 bases remained unmatched. This CDR3 has 16 amino acids. Germline CDR1 reads LNHDA; CDR2 reads SQIVND (reference sequence). The CDR3 reads CASKETGGLDNSPLHF. The CDR3 nucleotides are TGTGCCAGTAAAGAGACAGGGGGCTTGGATAATTCACCCCTCCACTTT.

The chain links TRBV5-1 to TRBJ2-2, with 7 bases that match TRBD2. The CDR3 loop spans 16 amino acids. Per the germline V gene, CDR1 is SGHRS and CDR2 is YFSETQ. V was pared by 0 bases and J by 1 base, with 3 bases of the junction left unmatched. In DNA form, the CDR3 reads TGCGCCAGCAGCTTGGTGTTAGCGGGGAACACCGGGGAGCTGTTTTTT. Translating gives CASSLVLAGNTGELFF.

A single count supports this clone. This rearrangement joins TRBV5-5 to TRBJ1-4, with D tentatively TRBD1 (6 bases). V was pared by 4 bases and J by 2 bases, with 15 bases between. Germline CDR1 SGHKS, CDR2 YYEKEE (reference sequence). The CDR3 contains 16 residues. In DNA, the CDR3 is TGTGCCAGCAGCCTGCAACAGGGCCGTACTAATGAAAAACTGTTTTTT. Encoded protein: CASSLQQGRTNEKLFF.

This clone occurred once. The chain has TRBV6-6 and TRBJ2-3, with TRBD1 as a possible D gene (5 bases). Germline assignment: CDR1 MNHNY and CDR2 SVGAGI (reference sequence). This CDR3 comprises 12 residues. Deletions cut 6 bases from V and 1 base from J, with 5 bases between. The CDR3 DNA reads as TGTGCCAGCAGACAGGGCACAGATACGCAGTATTTT. Its protein is CASRQGTDTQYF.

The chain recombines TRBV18 with TRBJ2-7; TRBD1 might be the D (5 bases). CDR1 and CDR2 from the germline V gene are KGHSH and LQKENI. The CDR3 spans 19 residues. The germline V and J ends were trimmed by 0 bases and 0 bases, with 21 bases remaining between them. In DNA form, the CDR3 reads TGTGCCAGCTCACCACCTTTACCTAGAGGAAGGGGCAGCTCCTACGAGCAGTACTTC. As protein: CASSPPLPRGRGSSYEQYF.

This clone was seen a few times. This sequence joins TRBV5-4 and TRBJ2-7; D perhaps matches TRBD1 (5 bases). The ends were cut back, 1 base at V and 2 bases at J, with 7 bases in the middle. CDR1 and CDR2 (germline): SGHNT, YYREEE (reference sequence). The CDR3 sequence is 13 residues long. The CDR3 here is CASSLPGTYEQYF. CDR3 DNA sequence: TGTGCCAGCAGCTTGCCAGGGACCTACGAGCAGTACTTC.

The rearrangement joins TRBV19 to TRBJ1-5; D is unresolved. V was trimmed by 5 bases and J by 3 bases, leaving 11 bases between them. The CDR3 extends over 14 amino acids. Per germline, CDR1 LNHDA and CDR2 SQIVND (reference sequence). Here the CDR3 reads CASSFFDFNQPQHF. The CDR3 DNA follows: TGTGCCAGTAGTTTCTTCGACTTCAATCAGCCCCAGCATTTT.

On this clone itself: The sample carries other DNA sequences with the same CDR3. The chain recombines TRBV9 with TRBJ2-7; TRBD1 matches at 7 bases. J was trimmed by 2 bases and V by 0 bases; bases with no gene match: 2. The CDR3 totals 14 residues. The germline V gene has CDR1 SGDLS and CDR2 YYNGEE. CDR3 nucleotides: TGTGCCAGCAGCGTAGGGCAGGGGGCCTACGAGCAGTACTTC. This sequence encodes CASSVGQGAYEQYF.

The genes are TRBV27 and TRBJ2-1; 7 bases agree with TRBD2. The ends lost 3 bases at V and 7 bases at J; junction bases unmatched: 9. The germline V gene encodes CDR1 MNHEY and CDR2 SMNVEV (reference sequence). The CDR3 loop spans 15 amino acids. CDR3 DNA: TGTGCCAGCAGTTTCCACGGGGGGAGGAGAAATGAGCAGTTCTTC. Translation: CASSFHGGRRNEQFF.

This sequence joins TRBV28 and TRBJ1-5; D uncertain. This CDR3 is built from 13 residues. Germline CDR1 is MDHEN and CDR2 is SYDVKM. With 5 bases removed from V and 2 bases from J, the gap between germline ends came to 7 bases. This CDR3 reads CASSPGGNQPQHF. CDR3 nucleotides: TGTGCCAGCAGTCCCGGGGGCAATCAGCCCCAGCATTTT.

V is TRBV28 and J is TRBJ2-1, with 11 positions matching TRBD2. Germline trimming cut 5 bases from V and 4 bases from J; bases unmatched to any gene: 4. The V gene's germline CDR1 is MDHEN and CDR2 SYDVKM. The CDR3 consists of 15 residues. The CDR3 loop is CASSPWTSGYNEQFF. CDR3 sequence (DNA): TGTGCCAGCAGTCCGTGGACTAGCGGGTACAATGAGCAGTTCTTC.

This clone occurred a few times. The rearrangement links TRBV2 to TRBJ2-4, with TRBD1 identical over 7 bases. With 8 bases clipped from V and 6 bases from J, the junction kept 10 bases outside the gene matches. Germline lookup yields CDR1 SNHLY and CDR2 FYNNEI. The CDR3 runs to 14 residues. The CDR3 sequence: CASLRDSVTNIQYF. CDR3 bases: TGTGCCAGCCTCCGGGACAGCGTCACAAACATTCAGTACTTC.

J is TRBJ2-3 and V is TRBV5-1; D might be TRBD1 (6 bases). Deletions cut 4 bases from V and 6 bases from J, with 12 bases between. CDR3 size: 13 residues. CDR1 is SGHRS, CDR2 YFSETQ, per germline. The CDR3: CASSRQGSDTQYF. The DNA for the CDR3 is TGCGCCAGCAGCCGCCAGGGGTCCGATACGCAGTATTTT. The whole variable domain, filled in from reference TRBV5-1 and TRBJ2-3, reads KAGVTQTPRYLIKTRGQQVTLSCSPISGHRSVSWYQQTPGQGLQFLFEYFSETQRNKGNFPGRFSGRQFSNSRSEMNVSTLELGDSALYLCASSRQGSDTQYFGPGTRLTVL.

The chain combines TRBV6-1 with TRBJ2-1; the D gene is possibly TRBD1 (5 bases). The germline V gene encodes CDR1 MNHNS and CDR2 SASEGT. The CDR3 has 15 residues. Trimming shortened V by 3 bases and J by 3 bases, and 12 bases separated the two germline ends. The CDR3 bases are TGTGCCAGCAGTGAGGGTCAGGGCCACTACAATGAGCAGTTCTTC. Its translation: CASSEGQGHYNEQFF.

A few counts support this clone. This chain joins TRBV28 and TRBJ2-7; D remains ambiguous. Trimming stripped 3 bases from V and 2 bases from J, with 11 bases between. This CDR3 region has 14 residues. Germline values: CDR1 MDHEN, CDR2 SYDVKM. The CDR3 is CASSFVAVTYEQYF. Here the CDR3 DNA reads TGTGCCAGCAGTTTTGTTGCGGTCACCTACGAGCAGTACTTC.

The chain has TRBV10-2 and TRBJ2-1; 13 bases are shared with TRBD2. V lost 7 bases, J lost 6 bases, and 3 bases stayed unmatched. CDR1 is WSHSY and CDR2 is SAAADI in the germline V gene. The CDR3 sequence is 14 residues long. DNA of the CDR3: TGCGCCAGCACAACTAGCGGGGGGGGCAATGAGCAGTTCTTC. Translation: CASTTSGGGNEQFF.

V and J are TRBV19 and TRBJ1-1; 9 bases match TRBD1. Per the germline V gene, CDR1 is LNHDA and CDR2 is SQIVND (reference sequence). The V segment lost 6 bases and the J segment 4 bases; nucleotides outside the gene matches: 6. The CDR3 totals 14 residues. This chain's CDR3 is CASSPRDRVTEAFF. For the CDR3, the DNA is TGTGCCAGTAGCCCCCGGGACAGGGTCACTGAAGCTTTCTTT.

This rearrangement joins TRBV6-2 or TRBV6-3 to TRBJ2-7, with D possibly being TRBD1 (6 bases). Per the germline V gene, CDR1 is MNHEY and CDR2 is SVGEGT. The V end was cut by 5 bases, the J end by 2 bases, with 10 bases between. CDR3 length: 13 residues. The DNA of the CDR3 is TGTGCCAGCAGTCGACAGGCCACCTACGAGCAGTACTTC. Its translation: CASSRQATYEQYF.

The chain carries TRBV7-2 and TRBJ1-2; 7 bases align to TRBD1. V was clipped by 1 base and J by 5 bases; unmatched bases: 7. In germline, CDR1 is SGHTA, CDR2 FQGNSA. The CDR3 length is 15 residues. The CDR3 spells CASSLGRGEGYGYTF. For the CDR3, the DNA is TGTGCCAGCAGCTTAGGCAGGGGGGAAGGGTATGGCTACACCTTC.

For this clone: This CDR3 is also generated by other DNA sequences in the sample. Written as DNA, the CDR3 is TGTGCCAGCAGTGAAGTCAGGAACACTGAAGCTTTCTTT. Protein sequence: CASSEVRNTEAFF. The rearrangement links TRBV2 to TRBJ1-1; D is undetermined. The CDR3 sequence is 13 residues long. Germline loops: CDR1 SNHLY, CDR2 FYNNEI. With 1 base removed from V and 1 base from J, the gap between germline ends came to 4 bases.

This rearrangement joins TRBV13 to TRBJ2-2; TRBD2 matches at 10 bases. Germline V gene data show CDR1 as PRHDT and CDR2 as FYEKMQ (reference sequence). The CDR3 consists of 20 residues. Trimming took 2 bases from V and 7 from J; bases not matched to a gene: 19. The CDR3 DNA follows: TGTGCCAGCAGCTTACCCCGGACTAGCGGTAAGCTCGGCCGAAGCGGGGAGCTGTTTTTT. It specifies CASSLPRTSGKLGRSGELFF. Combining the CDR3 with reference TRBV13 and TRBJ2-2 gives the whole variable domain AAGVIQSPRHLIKEKRETATLKCYPIPRHDTVYWYQQGPGQDPQFLISFYEKMQSDKGSIPDRFSAQQFSDYHSELNMSSLELGDSALYFCASSLPRTSGKLGRSGELFFGEGSRLTVL.

The gene calls are TRBV2 and TRBJ1-4, with D unresolved. The CDR3 has 14 amino acids. Trimming removed 8 bases from V and 8 bases from J, with 18 bases in between. Germline loops: CDR1 SNHLY, CDR2 FYNNEI. CDR3 in DNA: TGTGCCAGCGCCGGAGGCCCCTTCTCGGAAAAACTGTTTTTT. Protein sequence: CASAGGPFSEKLFF. Full variable domain (remainder filled in from reference TRBV2 and TRBJ1-4): EPEVTQTPSHQVTQMGQEVILRCVPISNHLYFYWYRQILGQKVEFLVSFYNNEISEKSEIFDDQFSVERPDGSNFTLKIRSTKLEDSAMYFCASAGGPFSEKLFFGSGTQLSVL.

This clone was counted only a few times. Other nucleotide sequences from this sample produce the same CDR3. The J gene is TRBJ2-7, the V gene TRBV4-1; D call uncertain. The CDR3 consists of 16 residues. Trimming removed 0 bases at V and 0 bases at J, with 12 bases between. Germline V gene sequence: CDR1 MGHRA, CDR2 YSYEKL. CDR3 DNA sequence: TGCGCCAGCAGCCAAGACTGGCCAGGTAGCTCCTACGAGCAGTACTTC. It specifies CASSQDWPGSSYEQYF.

The chain joins TRBV28 to TRBJ2-5; weak D call: TRBD1 (5 bases). The CDR3 extends over 13 amino acids. Germline CDR1 is MDHEN and CDR2 is SYDVKM. Deletions cut 6 bases from V and 1 base from J, with 9 bases between. DNA of the CDR3: TGTGCCAGCAGCGGACATATCCAAGAGACCCAGTACTTC. Protein: CASSGHIQETQYF.

V and J are TRBV6-5 and TRBJ1-5, with D unclear. V dropped 6 bases and J dropped 2 bases, with 8 bases sitting between them. The CDR3 runs to 13 residues. From germline, CDR1 is MNHEY and CDR2 SVGAGI. The chain's CDR3 is CASRPGGNQPQHF. The CDR3 DNA is TGTGCCAGCAGGCCCGGGGGCAATCAGCCCCAGCATTTT.

The sample holds a few counts of this clone. V usage is TRBV2 and J usage is TRBJ2-5; D not resolved. The CDR3 extends over 15 amino acids. Trimming removed 5 bases from V and 5 bases from J, with 18 bases in between. Germline CDR1 and CDR2: SNHLY and FYNNEI. The CDR3 bases are TGTGCCAGCAGTCCCTTGTTGGGCGCAGGCGAGACCCAGTACTTC. Translated: CASSPLLGAGETQYF. The variable domain in full, completed from reference TRBV2 and TRBJ2-5, reads EPEVTQTPSHQVTQMGQEVILRCVPISNHLYFYWYRQILGQKVEFLVSFYNNEISEKSEIFDDQFSVERPDGSNFTLKIRSTKLEDSAMYFCASSPLLGAGETQYFGPGTRLLVL.